The 4 T cell receptor beta chains below all came from one sample that was sequenced in a study of CD4 T cells in relation to SARS-CoV-2 and coronaviruses (dated by TCRdb to the early 2020s). Library method: the immunoSEQ multiplex PCR assay. TCRdb re-hosts the immuneACCESS table, in-frame sequences only. Its copies lack some clones; in the studies checked, an unresolved V gene accounts for under half of them, and the cause for the rest is not known. The sample table records 15,000 to 20,000 clones; over 80% of these occur just once. The top ten clones comprise roughly 33% of the sample. CD4+ T cells from unexposed donors were collected before the COVID-19 pandemic (2011-2018). Following 10 days of culture, the EasySep CD4+ T cell isolation kit was used to isolate CD4+ T cells. For these TCRs, the target antigens are not known. Material for sequencing was CD4+ T cells from PBMCs, cultured in vitro. The receptors here all came from a human donor in good health.

This clone showed up just a few times. J is TRBJ1-6 and V is TRBV6-6; D remains unclear. Per germline, CDR1 MNHNY and CDR2 SVGAGI (reference sequence). CDR3 length equals 17 residues. V gave up 5 bases and J gave up 7 bases, with 21 bases separating them. The CDR3 loop is CASSPRRTTTENSPLHF. In DNA form, the CDR3 reads TGTGCCAGCAGTCCCCGCCGGACCACAACGGAGAATTCACCCCTCCACTTT.

This clone has just one count. The chain recombines TRBV6-2 or TRBV6-3 with TRBJ1-6; 9 bases line up with TRBD1. The germline CDR1 and CDR2 sequences are MNHEY and SVGEGT. The trim removed 4 bases at V and 10 bases at J, leaving 11 bases unmatched. The CDR3 is 16 amino acids. The CDR3 protein is CASSSLGTGTGSPLHF. DNA of the CDR3: TGTGCCAGCAGTTCCCTAGGGACAGGGACTGGATCACCCCTCCACTTT.

CDR3: CASSVDKTWGYGYTF. CDR3 in DNA: TGTGCCAGTAGTGTTGACAAGACTTGGGGCTATGGCTACACCTTC. The chain employs TRBV19 and TRBJ1-2; D is ambiguous. Germline loops: CDR1 LNHDA, CDR2 SQIVND (reference sequence). This CDR3 is built from 15 residues. The ends were cut back, 5 bases at V and 4 bases at J, with 17 bases in the middle.

The chain is built from TRBV11-3 and TRBJ2-5; 7 bases map to TRBD1. V dropped 5 bases and J dropped 5; count of bases not matched to a gene: 11. CDR1 and CDR2 (germline): SGHNT, YENEEA. The CDR3 contains 15 residues. The chain's CDR3 is CASSPGQVVSETQYF. The CDR3 DNA sequence: TGTGCCAGCAGCCCCGGACAGGTAGTGTCCGAGACCCAGTACTTC.